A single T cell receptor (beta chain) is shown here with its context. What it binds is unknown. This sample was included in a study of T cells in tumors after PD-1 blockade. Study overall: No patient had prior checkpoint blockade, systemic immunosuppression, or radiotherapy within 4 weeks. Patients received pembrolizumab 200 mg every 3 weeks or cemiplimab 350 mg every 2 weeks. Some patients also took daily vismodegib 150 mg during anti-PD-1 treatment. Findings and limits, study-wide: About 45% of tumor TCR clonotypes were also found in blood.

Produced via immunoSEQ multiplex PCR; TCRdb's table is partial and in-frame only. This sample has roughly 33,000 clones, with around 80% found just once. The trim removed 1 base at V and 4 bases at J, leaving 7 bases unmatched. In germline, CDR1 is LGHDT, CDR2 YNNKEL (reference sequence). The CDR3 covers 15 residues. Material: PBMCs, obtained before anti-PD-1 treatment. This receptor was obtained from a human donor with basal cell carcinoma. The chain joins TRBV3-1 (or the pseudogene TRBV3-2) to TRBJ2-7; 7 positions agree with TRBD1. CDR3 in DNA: TGTGCCAGCAGCCAAGGGGTCACAGGGGATTACGAGCAGTACTTC. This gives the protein CASSQGVTGDYEQYF.